These 11 T cell receptor beta chains came from one sample sequenced in a study of T-cell memory formation after mild COVID-19 (dated by TCRdb to about 2021). Library preparation employed 5' RACE. Sequencing used an Illumina NovaSeq 6000. The raw public reads went through TCRdb reprocessing: fastp at Q25, MiXCR clone calling, in-frame beta chains kept. Every entry covers one CDR3 protein and lists the most common genes and DNA from its rows. The sample data list 400,000 to 500,000 distinct CDR3 sequences, and 20% of these were observed just once. About 8.8% of the sample rests with the top ten. Source material: PBMCs or a T cell subset sorted from them (not recorded which). These receptors came from an adult woman who had mild COVID-19 (a few samples of this study predate the infection). The sample titles of this study are shuffled in the database, so cell type and time point are left out; the donor was told from shared clones.

V and J are TRBV11-2 and TRBJ2-5; D perhaps matches TRBD2 (6 bases). V was shortened by 5 bases and J by 7 bases, with 23 bases between the two germline ends. Germline V gene data show CDR1 as SGHAT and CDR2 as FQNNGV. CDR3 size: 16 residues. The chain's CDR3 is CASSPIAVLRGRTQYF. CDR3 coding DNA: TGTGCCAGCAGCCCAATAGCGGTCCTTCGGGGGAGGACCCAGTACTTC.

This clonotype was seen more than once but under ten times. The chain uses TRBV12-3 or TRBV12-4 and TRBJ2-7, with D perhaps matching TRBD2 (5 bases). The V end lost 1 base, the J end lost 5 bases, and 12 bases lay between the germline ends. This CDR3 is built from 14 residues. The CDR3 region is CASSLGRRVHEQYF. In DNA, the CDR3 is TGTGCCAGCAGTTTAGGCAGGCGGGTTCACGAGCAGTACTTC.

This clonotype was recorded a few times. This sequence joins TRBV7-9 and TRBJ2-3; TRBD2 matches 12 bases. CDR3 length equals 16 residues. V trimming: 5 bases; J trimming: 2 bases; junction bases outside the gene matches: 5. In germline, CDR1 is SEHNR, CDR2 FQNEAQ (reference sequence). Written as DNA, the CDR3 is TGTGCCAGCAGCCCGCCTAGCGGGGGGGACACAGATACGCAGTATTTT. It codes for CASSPPSGGDTDTQYF. The whole variable domain, filled in from reference TRBV7-9 and TRBJ2-3, reads DTGVSQNPRHKITKRGQNVTFRCDPISEHNRLYWYRQTLGQGPEFLTYFQNEAQLEKSRLLSDRFSAERPKGSFSTLEIQRTEQGDSAMYLCASSPPSGGDTDTQYFGPGTRLTVL.

The V gene is TRBV9, the J gene TRBJ2-1, with 7 bases fitting TRBD2. This CDR3 contains 12 residues. V shed 0 bases, J shed 10 bases, and the junction held 1 base outside the gene matches. Germline V gives CDR1 SGDLS, CDR2 YYNGEE. CDR3 DNA sequence: TGTGCCAGCAGCGTAGTCGGGAGGGAGCAGTTCTTC. Protein product: CASSVVGREQFF.

The chain joins TRBV12-3 or TRBV12-4 to TRBJ1-1; 10 positions match TRBD1. The ends lost 7 bases at V and 11 bases at J; junction bases unmatched: 16. CDR3 length: 15 residues. The DNA of the CDR3 is TGTGCCAGCACGTCCGGGACAGGGGTGCGGTGGTTTGCTTTCTTT. It encodes CASTSGTGVRWFAFF.

This clonotype was found a few times. The chain combines TRBV4-1 with TRBJ1-2; D possibly corresponds to TRBD1 (6 bases). Germline CDR1 reads MGHRA; CDR2 reads YSYEKL. The CDR3 is 13 residues long. Trimming removed 4 bases at V and 3 bases at J, with 9 bases between. Here the CDR3 DNA reads TGCGCCAGCAGCCGATCAGGGGACTATGGCTACACCTTC. The encoded protein is CASSRSGDYGYTF.

This clonotype was recorded many times. V and J are TRBV7-8 and TRBJ1-2, with D unresolved. The CDR3 extends over 13 amino acids. The V end lost 4 bases, the J end lost 4 bases, and 10 bases lay between the germline ends. Germline CDR1 is SGHVS and CDR2 is FQNEAQ. The CDR3 loop reads CASSSGGSYGYTF. CDR3 DNA sequence: TGTGCCAGCAGCTCAGGCGGAAGCTATGGCTACACCTTC.

V and J are TRBV7-9 and TRBJ2-7; unclear D gene. V was cut by 7 bases and J by 3 bases, with 16 bases left in between. This CDR3 comprises 14 residues. Looked up from germline, CDR1 is SEHNR and CDR2 is FQNEAQ (reference sequence). As DNA, the CDR3 is TGTGCCAGCACCAGCTTAATCTCCGGCTACGAGCAGTACTTC. Translation gives CASTSLISGYEQYF.

This clonotype appeared a few times. The chain is built from TRBV6-5 and TRBJ2-1; TRBD2 matches at 7 bases. V was pared by 4 bases and J by 9 bases, with 9 bases of the junction left unmatched. From germline, CDR1 is MNHEY and CDR2 SVGAGI. This CDR3 spans 14 amino acids. In DNA, the CDR3 is TGTGCCAGCAGTTCTAGCGGCCCTAGGGGTGAGCAGTTCTTC. As protein: CASSSSGPRGEQFF.

This sequence joins TRBV20-1 and TRBJ2-7; tentative D call: TRBD1 (6 bases). With 3 bases removed from V and 1 base from J, the gap between germline ends came to 16 bases. In germline, CDR1 is DFQATT, CDR2 SNEGSKA (reference sequence). This CDR3 contains 15 residues. Written as DNA, the CDR3 is TGCAGTGCTAGCTCCGGGACAAGTACGTCCTACGAGCAGTACTTC. Amino acid sequence: CSASSGTSTSYEQYF.

The chain uses TRBV7-6 and TRBJ2-1, with D maybe TRBD1 (5 bases). The ends were cut back, 5 bases at V and 6 bases at J, with 11 bases in the middle. The CDR3 contains 13 residues. The germline V gene encodes CDR1 SGHVS and CDR2 FNYEAQ. Here the CDR3 reads CASSAITGNEQFF. CDR3 nucleotides: TGTGCCAGCAGCGCAATTACAGGCAATGAGCAGTTCTTC. Using reference TRBV7-6 and TRBJ2-1 for the parts outside the CDR3, the full variable domain is GAGVSQSPRYKVTKRGQDVALRCDPISGHVSLYWYRQALGQGPEFLTYFNYEAQQDKSGLPNDRFSAERPEGSISTLTIQRTEQRDSAMYRCASSAITGNEQFFGPGTRLTVL.